This T cell receptor beta chain was observed in a study of read filtering for tumor transcriptome and immune sequencing. On the study more broadly: By R-ISS, stages I, II and III held roughly 8, 15 and 7 patients. TCR-mapped reads were about 3.5 to 11 million with IR-seq versus roughly 80 to 1273 with RNA-seq.

Overall study findings and caveats: Sorted CD138-negative bone marrow cells were not purified T cells.

From around 440 ng of RNA, a library with molecular barcoded alpha/delta and beta/gamma adaptors was made. TCRdb independently ran MiXCR on the reads; one entry per CDR3 protein. The sample records around 26,000 distinct CDR3 sequences, over 13% being singletons. This clonotype has at least ten counts. What it recognizes is unknown. With V trimmed by 7 bases and J by 8 bases, 19 bases remained unmatched. CDR3 length: 16 amino acids. Germline V gene data show CDR1 as SGDLS and CDR2 as YYNGEE. Every patient had bone marrow sampled while the disease was active. The sample comprised a population of CD138-negative cells sorted from bone marrow. The sequence was collected from a donor at least 40 years old with multiple myeloma. V usage is TRBV9 and J usage is TRBJ1-2, with 8 bases aligning to TRBD1. The CDR3 DNA follows: TGTGCCAGCGGAATTAGCGTAGAGGGGACAGGAGGAGGCTACACCTTC. It specifies CASGISVEGTGGGYTF.